This TCR beta chain appears in the sequencing data of a study of shared clonotypes between healthy human individuals. Study-wide findings and caveats: Large sequencing depth failed to make sorted-subset sequencing complete, rarefaction showed.

V was trimmed by 7 bases and J by 0 bases, leaving 18 bases between them. Germline V gene sequence: CDR1 MDHEN, CDR2 SYDVKM. CDR3 length equals 17 residues. Note on this clone: Its specificity is unknown.

Original analysis: Filtering differed for immunoSEQ, which gave only junction sequences without quality scores. Sequenced by immunoSEQ multiplex PCR; TCRdb stores in-frame clones only, minus some. The V and J calls and clone size are taken from that table; D and trimming were inferred from the DNA. In the table there are about 110,000 clones, about 63% of which are singletons. This TCR came from a woman younger than 45 in good health. The rearrangement uses TRBV28 and TRBJ1-4; possibly TRBD1 for D (6 bases). Specimen: memory CD8+ T cells sorted from blood. Regarding subset: CD45RO+ cells pooled with CCR7-negative TemRA cells. Written as DNA, the CDR3 is TGTGCCAGCACCACGTACAGGGTTCTGGCAACTAATGAAAAACTGTTTTTT. This translates into CASTTYRVLATNEKLFF.